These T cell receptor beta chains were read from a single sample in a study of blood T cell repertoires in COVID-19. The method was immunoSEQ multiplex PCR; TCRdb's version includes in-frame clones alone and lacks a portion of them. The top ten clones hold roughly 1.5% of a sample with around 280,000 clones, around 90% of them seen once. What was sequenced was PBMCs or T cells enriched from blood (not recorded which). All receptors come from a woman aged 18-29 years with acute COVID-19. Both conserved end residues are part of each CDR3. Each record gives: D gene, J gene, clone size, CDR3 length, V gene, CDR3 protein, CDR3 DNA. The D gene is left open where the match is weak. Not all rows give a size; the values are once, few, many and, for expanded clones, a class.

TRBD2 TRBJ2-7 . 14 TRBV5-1 CASSGSSGSYEQYF TGCGCCAGCAGCGGAAGTAGCGGGAGCTACGAGCAGTACTTC
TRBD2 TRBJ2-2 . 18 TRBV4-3 CASSQDAGLADRTGELFF TGCGCCAGCAGCCAAGATGCGGGGCTAGCGGACCGCACCGGGGAGCTGTTTTTT
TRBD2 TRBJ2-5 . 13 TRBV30 CAWSVLAGETQYF TGTGCCTGGAGTGTCCTAGCGGGAGAGACCCAGTACTTC
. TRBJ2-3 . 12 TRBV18 CASSRIRQTQYF TGTGCCAGCTCCCGGATTCGACAGACGCAGTATTTT
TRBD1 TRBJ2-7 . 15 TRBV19 CASRRERDRSYEQYF TGTGCCAGTAGACGAGAACGGGACAGGTCCTACGAGCAGTACTTC
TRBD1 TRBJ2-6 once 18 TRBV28 CASSYRGRKSSGANVLTF TGTGCCAGCAGCTACAGGGGCCGAAAAAGCTCTGGGGCCAACGTCCTGACTTTC
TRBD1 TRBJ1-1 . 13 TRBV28 CASKSGGPTEAFF TGTGCCAGCAAGTCAGGGGGACCCACTGAAGCTTTCTTT
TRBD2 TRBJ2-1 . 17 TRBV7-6 CASSQAAGVHSYNEQFF TGTGCCAGCAGCCAAGCAGCGGGAGTCCACTCCTACAATGAGCAGTTCTTC
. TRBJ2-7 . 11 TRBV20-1 CSARRGGEQYF TGCAGTGCTAGGAGGGGGGGCGAGCAGTACTTC
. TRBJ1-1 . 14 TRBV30 CAWRRPVMNTEAFF TGTGCCTGGAGGCGGCCAGTAATGAACACTGAAGCTTTCTTT
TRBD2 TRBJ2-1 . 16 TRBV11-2 CASSHYTSGRGNEQFF TGTGCCAGCAGCCACTATACTAGCGGGAGGGGGAATGAGCAGTTCTTC
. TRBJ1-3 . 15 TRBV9 CASSGTASSGNTIYF TGTGCCAGCAGCGGGACAGCGAGCTCTGGAAACACCATATATTTT
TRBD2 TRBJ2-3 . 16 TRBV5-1 CASSLEPSGRTDTQYF TGCGCCAGCAGCTTGGAGCCTAGCGGGCGAACAGATACGCAGTATTTT
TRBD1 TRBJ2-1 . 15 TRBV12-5 CASGSGQGPYNEQFF TGTGCTAGTGGTTCAGGACAGGGTCCCTACAATGAGCAGTTCTTC
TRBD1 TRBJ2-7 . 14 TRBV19 CASSIGRGLNEQYF TGTGCCAGTAGTATTGGCAGGGGGCTAAACGAGCAGTACTTC
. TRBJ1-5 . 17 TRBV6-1 CASSEGWALVSNQPQHF TGTGCCAGCAGTGAGGGTTGGGCATTGGTTAGCAATCAGCCCCAGCATTTT
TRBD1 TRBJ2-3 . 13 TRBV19 CASNEGAADTQYF TGTGCCAGTAACGAGGGGGCCGCAGATACGCAGTATTTT
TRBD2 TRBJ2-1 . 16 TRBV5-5 CASSAVTSGSYNEQFF TGTGCCAGCAGCGCCGTTACTAGCGGGAGCTACAATGAGCAGTTCTTC
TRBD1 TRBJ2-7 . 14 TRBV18 CASSPGTDPFKQYF TGTGCCAGCTCACCAGGGACAGATCCTTTCAAGCAGTACTTC
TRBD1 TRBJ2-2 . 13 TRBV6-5 CASRPGGAGELFF TGTGCCAGCAGACCAGGGGGCGCCGGGGAGCTGTTTTTT
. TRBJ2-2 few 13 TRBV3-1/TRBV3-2 CASSRGTLGELFF TGTGCCAGCAGCCGCGGGACCCTCGGGGAGCTGTTTTTT
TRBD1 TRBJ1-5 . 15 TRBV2 CASTRDRGGNQPQHF TGTGCCAGCACCAGGGACAGGGGAGGCAATCAGCCCCAGCATTTT
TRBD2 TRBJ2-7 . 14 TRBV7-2 CASSYRGGPYEQYF TGTGCCAGCAGCTACCGGGGGGGACCCTACGAGCAGTACTTC
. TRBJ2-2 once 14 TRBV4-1 CASSQDSHTGELFF TGCGCCAGCAGCCAGGACAGCCACACCGGGGAGCTGTTTTTT
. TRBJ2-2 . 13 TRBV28 CASTPTGTGELFF TGTGCCAGCACCCCTACAGGGACCGGGGAGCTGTTTTTT
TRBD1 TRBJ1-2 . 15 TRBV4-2 CASSQVGGGDYGYTF TGTGCCAGCAGCCAAGTCGGAGGGGGCGACTATGGCTACACCTTC
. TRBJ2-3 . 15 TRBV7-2 CASSSQAKSTDTQYF TGTGCCAGCAGCTCCCAAGCGAAGAGCACAGATACGCAGTATTTT
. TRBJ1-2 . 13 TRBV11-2 CASSLGQLYGYTF TGTGCCAGCAGCTTAGGACAGCTCTATGGCTACACCTTC